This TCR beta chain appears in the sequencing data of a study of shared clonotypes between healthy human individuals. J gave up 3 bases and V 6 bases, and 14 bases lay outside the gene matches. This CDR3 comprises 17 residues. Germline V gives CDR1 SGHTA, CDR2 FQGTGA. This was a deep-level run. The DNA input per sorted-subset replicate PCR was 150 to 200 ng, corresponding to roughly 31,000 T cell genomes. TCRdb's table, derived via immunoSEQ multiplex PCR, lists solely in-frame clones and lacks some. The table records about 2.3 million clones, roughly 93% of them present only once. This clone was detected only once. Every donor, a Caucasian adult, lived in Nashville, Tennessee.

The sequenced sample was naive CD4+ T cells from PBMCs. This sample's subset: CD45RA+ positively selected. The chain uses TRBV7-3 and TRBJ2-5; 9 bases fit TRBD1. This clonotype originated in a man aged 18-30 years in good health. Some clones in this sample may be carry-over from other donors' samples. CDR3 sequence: CASRRTGQGSHKETQYF. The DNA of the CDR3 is TGTGCCAGCAGACGAACGGGACAGGGAAGCCACAAAGAGACCCAGTACTTC. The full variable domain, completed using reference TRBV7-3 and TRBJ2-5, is GAGVSQTPSNKVTEKGKYVELRCDPISGHTALYWYRQSLGQGPEFLIYFQGTGAADDSGLPNDRFFAVRPEGSVSTLKIQRTERGDSAVYLCASRRTGQGSHKETQYFGPGTRLLVL.